A single sample is the source of the 25 T cell receptor beta chains below, sequenced in a study of blood T cell repertoires in COVID-19. Sequenced by immunoSEQ multiplex PCR; TCRdb stores in-frame clones only, minus some. Of 180,000 or so clones detected, 80% to 85% appear once; the ten largest clones hold 10% to 15%. Sequenced sample: peripheral blood. These receptor sequences come from a woman of 80 years or more with COVID-19, enrolled during active disease.

This clone was observed once. The chain combines TRBV6-6 with TRBJ2-7; 8 bases match TRBD2. CDR1 and CDR2 from the germline V gene are MNHNY and SVGAGI (reference sequence). With 4 bases clipped from V and 0 bases from J, the junction kept 5 bases outside the gene matches. The CDR3 is 15 amino acids. This CDR3 reads CASSSLAGSSYEQYF. In DNA form, the CDR3 reads TGTGCCAGCAGTTCCCTAGCGGGTAGCTCCTACGAGCAGTACTTC.

V gene TRBV7-2 combines with J gene TRBJ2-3, with D possibly TRBD2 on 5 matching bases. The V end lost 5 bases, the J end lost 2 bases, and 11 bases lay between the germline ends. CDR1 and CDR2 (germline): SGHTA, FQGNSA. The CDR3 has 14 amino acids. CDR3 residues: CASSPRLLTDTQYF. The CDR3 region has the DNA TGTGCCAGCAGCCCGAGACTACTCACAGATACGCAGTATTTT.

The chain recombines TRBV28 with TRBJ1-5; D unclear. V shed 8 bases and J shed 5 bases, with 19 bases lying between them. The CDR3 is 15 residues long. Per the germline V gene, CDR1 is MDHEN and CDR2 is SYDVKM. This chain's CDR3 is CASLGASVDDQPQHF. For the CDR3, the DNA is TGTGCCAGCTTGGGAGCCAGCGTTGACGATCAGCCCCAGCATTTT.

The table lists this clone with a few counts. CDR3 loop: CASSLALGAGDNEQFF. CDR3 DNA sequence: TGTGCCAGCAGCTTAGCGCTGGGGGCAGGGGACAATGAGCAGTTCTTC. The chain has TRBV7-8 and TRBJ2-1; D is perhaps TRBD1 (6 bases). Germline CDR1 and CDR2: SGHVS and FQNEAQ. The CDR3 covers 16 residues. Trimming cost V 0 bases and J 5 bases, with 14 bases left between them.

The V call is TRBV2, the J call TRBJ2-5; 14 bases agree with TRBD2. The trim removed 6 bases at V and 5 bases at J, leaving 2 bases unmatched. Germline loops: CDR1 SNHLY, CDR2 FYNNEI. CDR3 length: 14 residues. CDR3 region: CASRGLAGVETQYF. The CDR3 bases are TGTGCCAGCAGGGGACTAGCGGGAGTGGAGACCCAGTACTTC.

This clone was found many times. This chain links TRBV19 with TRBJ1-2; 7 bases fit TRBD1. The CDR3 contains 13 residues. V shed 7 bases and J 5 bases; nucleotides not matched to a gene: 7. Germline CDR1 is LNHDA and CDR2 is SQIVND (reference sequence). The CDR3 sequence is CASTPTRGYGYTF. CDR3 nucleotides: TGTGCCAGTACACCGACCAGGGGGTATGGCTACACCTTC.

V gene TRBV19 combines with J gene TRBJ1-1, with D tentatively TRBD1 (5 bases). Trimming took 4 bases from V and 4 from J, leaving 13 bases between them. The CDR3 has 14 residues. CDR1 LNHDA and CDR2 SQIVND come from the germline V gene (reference sequence). In nucleotides, the CDR3 is TGTGCCAGTAGTAATCGGGCAGGGCCCACTGAAGCTTTCTTT. It specifies CASSNRAGPTEAFF.

The chain joins TRBV6-1 to TRBJ1-1; D is unresolved. Trimming cost V 3 bases and J 3 bases, with 5 bases left between them. The CDR3 is 12 residues long. CDR1 is MNHNS, CDR2 SASEGT, per germline. CDR3 region: CASSEQDTEAFF. The CDR3 nucleotides are TGTGCCAGCAGTGAGCAGGACACTGAAGCTTTCTTT.

In DNA, the CDR3 is TGTGCCAGCAGCTTGGGATCGTGGCTCTACAATGAGCAGTTCTTC. It specifies CASSLGSWLYNEQFF. V gene TRBV5-4 combines with J gene TRBJ2-1; D is unclear. CDR3 length: 15 amino acids. With 0 bases removed from V and 3 bases from J, the gap between germline ends came to 10 bases. Germline loops: CDR1 SGHNT, CDR2 YYREEE (reference sequence).

The count of this clone is one. The rearrangement uses TRBV2 and TRBJ2-3; D is perhaps TRBD1 (6 bases). The germline CDR1 and CDR2 sequences are SNHLY and FYNNEI. V lost 5 bases to trimming and J lost 4 bases, with 10 bases between them. The CDR3 extends over 13 amino acids. This CDR3 is CASSFGQSDTQYF. CDR3 DNA sequence: TGTGCCAGCAGTTTTGGACAGTCAGATACGCAGTATTTT.

V and J are TRBV5-1 and TRBJ2-7, with 9 bases that match TRBD2. CDR1 is SGHRS and CDR2 is YFSETQ in the germline V gene. Trimming cost V 3 bases and J 3 bases; bases outside gene matches: 4. The CDR3 consists of 14 residues. The CDR3 nucleotides are TGCGCCAGCAGCTATAGCGGGAGCTACTACGAGCAGTACTTC. This gives the protein CASSYSGSYYEQYF.

The chain joins TRBV7-9 to TRBJ1-6, with D uncertain. Germline V gene sequence: CDR1 SEHNR, CDR2 FQNEAQ (reference sequence). Trimming took 5 bases from V and 7 from J, leaving 9 bases between them. The CDR3 is 13 residues long. The CDR3 region is CASSDGWNSPLHF. In DNA form, the CDR3 reads TGTGCCAGCAGCGACGGGTGGAATTCACCCCTCCACTTT.

The rearrangement links TRBV13 to TRBJ2-2; 8 positions match TRBD2. The V gene end was trimmed by 1 base and the J gene end by 6 bases; junction bases not matched to a gene: 7. The CDR3 runs 16 residues. From germline, CDR1 is PRHDT and CDR2 FYEKMQ (reference sequence). The CDR3 region is CASSLESGRWAGELFF. DNA of the CDR3: TGTGCCAGCAGCTTAGAAAGCGGGAGATGGGCCGGGGAGCTGTTTTTT.

CDR3 sequence reads: CASSLNTEAFF. The CDR3 DNA sequence: TGTGCCAGCAGCCTTAACACTGAAGCTTTCTTT. The chain has TRBV11-3 and TRBJ1-1, with D unresolved. Trimming removed 5 bases at V and 2 bases at J, with 3 bases between. Germline values: CDR1 SGHNT, CDR2 YENEEA. The CDR3 length is 11 residues.

There are many counts of this clone. This chain uses TRBV6-1 with TRBJ2-7, with 10 bases lining up with TRBD1. The germline CDR1 and CDR2 sequences are MNHNS and SASEGT. This CDR3 region has 15 residues. The trim removed 3 bases at V and 3 bases at J, leaving 5 bases unmatched. The chain's CDR3 is CASSDPGQGLYEQYF. The CDR3 bases are TGTGCCAGCAGTGACCCGGGACAGGGGCTCTACGAGCAGTACTTC.

This clone was recorded once. This sequence joins TRBV4-3 and TRBJ2-1, with TRBD2 matching over 10 bases. V lost 1 base and J lost 12; bases outside the gene matches: 9. Germline V gene sequence: CDR1 LGHNA, CDR2 YSLEER. This CDR3 has 15 amino acids. The CDR3 loop reads CASSQAQRGGLGQFF. The CDR3 nucleotides read TGCGCCAGCAGCCAAGCCCAGCGGGGGGGCCTGGGGCAGTTCTTC.

This chain joins TRBV2 and TRBJ2-2, with D perhaps matching TRBD1 (5 bases). Trimming stripped 6 bases from V and 1 base from J, with 12 bases between. There are 15 residues in the CDR3. Germline V gives CDR1 SNHLY, CDR2 FYNNEI. The CDR3 coding sequence is TGTGCCAGCAGGGGTAGTAGGGGGAACACCGGGGAGCTGTTTTTT. Translation: CASRGSRGNTGELFF.

The V and J genes are TRBV4-1 and TRBJ2-3; 10 bases map to TRBD2. The germline gives CDR1 MGHRA, CDR2 YSYEKL. The CDR3 is made up of 18 amino acids. V was pared by 1 base and J by 0 bases, with 7 bases of the junction left unmatched. In nucleotides, the CDR3 is TGCGCCAGCAGCCAAGTCGAGCGGGGGGGTGGGAGCACAGATACGCAGTATTTT. Translation: CASSQVERGGGSTDTQYF.

This clone was seen more than once but under ten times. CDR3 nucleotides: TGTGCCAGCAGTTACCCACAGGGAATTGGCTACACCTTC. Translated: CASSYPQGIGYTF. The chain recombines TRBV6-2 or TRBV6-3 with TRBJ1-2; perhaps TRBD1 as D (6 bases). CDR3 size: 13 residues. Looked up from germline, CDR1 is MNHEY and CDR2 is SVGEGT. The V gene lost 2 bases and the J gene lost 7 bases, with 11 bases spanning the gap.

About this clone itself: In the same sample, other DNA sequences code for this CDR3. This sequence joins TRBV5-1 and TRBJ1-1, with TRBD1 as a possible D gene (5 bases). CDR3 size: 14 residues. CDR1 and CDR2 from the germline V gene are SGHRS and YFSETQ. Trimming removed 2 bases at V and 1 base at J, with 9 bases between. The CDR3 here is CASSLRGQNTEAFF. CDR3 DNA: TGCGCCAGCAGCTTAAGAGGACAGAACACTGAAGCTTTCTTT.

Only one count was recorded for this clone. The chain joins TRBV6-7 to TRBJ2-7, with 7 positions matching TRBD1. TRBV6-7 is an ORF, with its function uncertain. Trimming removed 2 bases from V and 3 bases from J; junction bases left unmatched: 13. The CDR3 sequence is 17 residues long. CDR3 loop: CASSYPMSWGQHYEQYF. CDR3 nucleotide sequence: TGTGCCAGCAGTTACCCCATGTCGTGGGGACAGCACTACGAGCAGTACTTC.

The V and J genes are TRBV18 and TRBJ1-5; no clear D gene. The germline V and J ends were trimmed by 0 bases and 8 bases, with 11 bases remaining between them. This CDR3 is 14 amino acids long. Germline CDR1 and CDR2: KGHSH and LQKENI. DNA of the CDR3: TGTGCCAGCTCACCACCTAATCTGGAGGAGCCCCAGCATTTT. Protein: CASSPPNLEEPQHF.

This clone has a single count. The chain joins TRBV29-1 to TRBJ2-5; D may be TRBD1 (5 bases). The CDR3 runs to 13 residues. Germline V gene data show CDR1 as SQVTM and CDR2 as ANQGSEA. V lost 3 bases to trimming and J lost 2 bases, with 10 bases between them. In DNA form, the CDR3 reads TGCAGCGTTGAGGCGCAGGGACAAGAGACCCAGTACTTC. This translates into CSVEAQGQETQYF.

This clone showed up just a few times. The V and J genes are TRBV6-2 or TRBV6-3 and TRBJ1-2; no reliable D call. V dropped 6 bases and J dropped 5 bases, with 13 bases sitting between them. CDR1 is MNHEY, CDR2 SVGEGT, per germline. This CDR3 spans 13 amino acids. The CDR3 nucleotides are TGTGCCAGCAGCGCCTTTATCCGGTATGGCTACACCTTC. As protein: CASSAFIRYGYTF.

A few counts support this clone. This rearrangement joins TRBV2 to TRBJ2-1; TRBD2 matches 9 bases. Germline loops: CDR1 SNHLY, CDR2 FYNNEI. V trimming: 1 base; J trimming: 16 bases; junction bases outside the gene matches: 2. CDR3 length equals 11 residues. CDR3 sequence reads: CASSEEREDFF. CDR3 sequence (DNA): TGTGCCAGCAGTGAAGAGCGGGAGGACTTCTTC.